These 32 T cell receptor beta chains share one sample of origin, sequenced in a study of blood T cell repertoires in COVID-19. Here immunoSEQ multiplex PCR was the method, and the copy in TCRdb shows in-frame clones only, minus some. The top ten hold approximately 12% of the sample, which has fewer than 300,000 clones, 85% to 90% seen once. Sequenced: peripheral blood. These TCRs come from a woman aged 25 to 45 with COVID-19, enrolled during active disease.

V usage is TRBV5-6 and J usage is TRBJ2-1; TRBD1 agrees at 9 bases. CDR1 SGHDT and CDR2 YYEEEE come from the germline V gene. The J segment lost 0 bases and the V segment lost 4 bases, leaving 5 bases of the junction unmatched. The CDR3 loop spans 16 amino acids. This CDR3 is CASSAYRGHSYNEQFF. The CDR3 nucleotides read TGTGCCAGCAGCGCGTACAGGGGGCACTCCTACAATGAGCAGTTCTTC.

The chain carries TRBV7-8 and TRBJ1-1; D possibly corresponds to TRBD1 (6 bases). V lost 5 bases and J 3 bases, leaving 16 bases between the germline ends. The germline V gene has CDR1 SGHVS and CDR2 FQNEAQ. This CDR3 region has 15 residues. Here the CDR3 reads CASSILRGGDTEAFF. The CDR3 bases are TGTGCCAGCAGCATCCTCAGGGGTGGGGACACTGAAGCTTTCTTT.

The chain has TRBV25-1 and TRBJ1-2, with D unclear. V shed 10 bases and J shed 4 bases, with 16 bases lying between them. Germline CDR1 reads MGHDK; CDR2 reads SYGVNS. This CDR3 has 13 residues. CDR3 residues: CAIARVGVYGYTF. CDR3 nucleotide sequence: TGTGCCATCGCTCGAGTCGGGGTCTATGGCTACACCTTC.

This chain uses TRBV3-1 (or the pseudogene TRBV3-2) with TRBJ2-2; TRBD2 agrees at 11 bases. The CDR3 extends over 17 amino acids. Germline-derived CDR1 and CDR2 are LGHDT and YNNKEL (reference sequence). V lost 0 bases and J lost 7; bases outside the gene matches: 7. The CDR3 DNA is TGTGCCAGCAGCCAAGAACTAGCGGGGGCCCGGGGCGGGGAGCTGTTTTTT. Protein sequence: CASSQELAGARGGELFF.

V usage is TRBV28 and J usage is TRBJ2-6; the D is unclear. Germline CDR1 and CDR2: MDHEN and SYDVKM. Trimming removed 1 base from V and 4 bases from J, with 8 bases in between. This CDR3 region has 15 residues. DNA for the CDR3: TGTGCCAGCAGTTTATTCTGGGCCGGGGCCAACGTCCTGACTTTC. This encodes CASSLFWAGANVLTF.

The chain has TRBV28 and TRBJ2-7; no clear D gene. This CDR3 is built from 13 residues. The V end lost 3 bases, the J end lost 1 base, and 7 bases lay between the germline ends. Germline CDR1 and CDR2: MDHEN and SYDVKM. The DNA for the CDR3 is TGTGCCAGCAGTTTGGTACAGTCCTACGAGCAGTACTTC. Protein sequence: CASSLVQSYEQYF.

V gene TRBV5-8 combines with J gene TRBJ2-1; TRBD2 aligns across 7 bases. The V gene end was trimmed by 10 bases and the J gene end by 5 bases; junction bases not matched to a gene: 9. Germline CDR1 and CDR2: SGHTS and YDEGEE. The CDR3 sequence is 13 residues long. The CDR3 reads CAPHSSGNNEQFF. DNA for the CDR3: TGTGCCCCCCATTCTAGCGGCAACAATGAGCAGTTCTTC.

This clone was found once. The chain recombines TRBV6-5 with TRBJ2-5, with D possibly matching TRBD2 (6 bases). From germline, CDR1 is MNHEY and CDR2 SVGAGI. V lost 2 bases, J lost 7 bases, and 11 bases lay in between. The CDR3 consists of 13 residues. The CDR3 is CASSYVWRGTQYF. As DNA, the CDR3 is TGTGCCAGCAGTTACGTCTGGAGGGGGACCCAGTACTTC.

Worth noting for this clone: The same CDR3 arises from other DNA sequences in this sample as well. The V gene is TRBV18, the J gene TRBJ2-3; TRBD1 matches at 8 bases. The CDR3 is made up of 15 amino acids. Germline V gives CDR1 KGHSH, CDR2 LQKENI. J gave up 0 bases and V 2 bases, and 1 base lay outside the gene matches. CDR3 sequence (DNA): TGTGCCAGCTCACCAAGGACAGGGAGCACAGATACGCAGTATTTT. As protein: CASSPRTGSTDTQYF.

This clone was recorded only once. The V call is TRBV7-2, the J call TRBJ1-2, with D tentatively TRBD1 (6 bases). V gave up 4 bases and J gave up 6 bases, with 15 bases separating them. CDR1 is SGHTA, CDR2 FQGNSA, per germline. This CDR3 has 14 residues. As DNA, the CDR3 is TGTGCCAGCAGCTACTACAGGGACACCAATGGCTACACCTTC. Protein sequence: CASSYYRDTNGYTF.

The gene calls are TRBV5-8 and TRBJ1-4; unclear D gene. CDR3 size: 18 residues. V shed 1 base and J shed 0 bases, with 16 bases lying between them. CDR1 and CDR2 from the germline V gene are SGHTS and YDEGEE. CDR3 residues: CASSLSDGPASTNEKLFF. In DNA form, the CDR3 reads TGTGCCAGCAGCTTGTCAGATGGGCCGGCTTCAACTAATGAAAAACTGTTTTTT.

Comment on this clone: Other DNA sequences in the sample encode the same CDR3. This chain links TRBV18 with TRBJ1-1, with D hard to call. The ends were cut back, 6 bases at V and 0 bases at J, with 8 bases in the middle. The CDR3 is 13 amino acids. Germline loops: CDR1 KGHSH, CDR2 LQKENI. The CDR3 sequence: CASSPPLNTEAFF. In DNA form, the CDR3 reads TGTGCCAGCTCCCCCCCCTTGAACACTGAAGCTTTCTTT.

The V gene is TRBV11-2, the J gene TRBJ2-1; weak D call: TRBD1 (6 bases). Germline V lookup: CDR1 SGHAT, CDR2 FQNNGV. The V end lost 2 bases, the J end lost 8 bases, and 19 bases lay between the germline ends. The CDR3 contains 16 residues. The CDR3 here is CASSLLDRLLNYEQFF. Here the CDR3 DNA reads TGTGCCAGCAGCTTACTTGACAGGCTTTTAAACTATGAGCAGTTCTTC. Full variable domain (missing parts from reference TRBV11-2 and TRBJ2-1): EAGVAQSPRYKIIEKRQSVAFWCNPISGHATLYWYQQILGQGPKLLIQFQNNGVVDDSQLPKDRFSAERLKGVDSTLKIQPAKLEDSAVYLCASSLLDRLLNYEQFFGPGTRLTVL.

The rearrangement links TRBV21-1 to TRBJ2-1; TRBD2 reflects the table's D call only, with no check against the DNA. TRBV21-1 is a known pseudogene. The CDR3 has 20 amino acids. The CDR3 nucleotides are TGTGCCAGCAGCAAAGCCTCCCCTTTGCTAGCGGGGGGCACTTACAATGAGCAGTTCTTC. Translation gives CASSKASPLLAGGTYNEQFF.

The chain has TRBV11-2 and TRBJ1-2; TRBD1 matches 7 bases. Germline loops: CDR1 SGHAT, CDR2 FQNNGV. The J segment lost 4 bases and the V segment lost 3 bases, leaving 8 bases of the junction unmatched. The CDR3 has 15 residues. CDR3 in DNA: TGTGCCAGCAGCTTGGCGGGAGGGGGCCTCTATGGCTACACCTTC. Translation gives CASSLAGGGLYGYTF.

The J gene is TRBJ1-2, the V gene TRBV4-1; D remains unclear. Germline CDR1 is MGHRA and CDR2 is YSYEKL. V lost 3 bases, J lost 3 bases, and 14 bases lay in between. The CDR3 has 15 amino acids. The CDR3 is CASSQTREEDYGYTF. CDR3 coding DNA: TGCGCCAGCAGCCAGACTAGGGAGGAGGACTATGGCTACACCTTC.

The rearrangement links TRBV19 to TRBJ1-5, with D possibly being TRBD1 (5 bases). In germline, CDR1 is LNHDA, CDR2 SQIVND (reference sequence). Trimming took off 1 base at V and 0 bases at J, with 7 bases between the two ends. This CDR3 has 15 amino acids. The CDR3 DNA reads TGTGCCAGTAGTATAGTGGGGCATAGCAATCAGCCCCAGCATTTT. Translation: CASSIVGHSNQPQHF.

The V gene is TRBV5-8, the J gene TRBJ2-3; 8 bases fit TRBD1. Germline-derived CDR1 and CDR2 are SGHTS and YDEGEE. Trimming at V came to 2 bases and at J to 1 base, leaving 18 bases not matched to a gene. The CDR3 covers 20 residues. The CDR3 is CASSLLRQGAGYGGTDTQYF. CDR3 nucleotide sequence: TGTGCCAGCAGCTTACTGCGGCAGGGGGCAGGGTACGGCGGCACAGATACGCAGTATTTT. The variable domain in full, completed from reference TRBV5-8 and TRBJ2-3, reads EAGVTQSPTHLIKTRGQQATLRCSPISGHTSVYWYQQALGLGLQFLLWYDEGEERNRGNFPPRFSGRQFPNYSSELNVNALELEDSALYLCASSLLRQGAGYGGTDTQYFGPGTRLTVL.

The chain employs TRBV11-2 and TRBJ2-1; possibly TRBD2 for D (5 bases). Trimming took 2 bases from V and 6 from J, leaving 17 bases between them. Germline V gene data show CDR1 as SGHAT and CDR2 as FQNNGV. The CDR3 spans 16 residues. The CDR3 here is CASSLTGDGRVNEQFF. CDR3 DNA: TGTGCCAGCAGCTTAACCGGGGATGGACGCGTCAATGAGCAGTTCTTC.

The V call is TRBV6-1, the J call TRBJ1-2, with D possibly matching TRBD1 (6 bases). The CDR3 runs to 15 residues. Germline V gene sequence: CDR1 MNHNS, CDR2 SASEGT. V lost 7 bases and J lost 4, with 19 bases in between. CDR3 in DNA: TGTGCCAGCATCTCGGGGGGGGCGCGAGGCTATGGCTACACCTTC. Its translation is CASISGGARGYGYTF.

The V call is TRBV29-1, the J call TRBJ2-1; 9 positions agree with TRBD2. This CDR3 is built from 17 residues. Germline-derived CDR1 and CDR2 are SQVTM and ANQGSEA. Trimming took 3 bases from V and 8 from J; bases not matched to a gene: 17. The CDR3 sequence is CSVEKPWGTSSRDEQFF. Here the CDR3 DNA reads TGCAGCGTTGAGAAGCCCTGGGGGACTAGCAGTCGCGATGAGCAGTTCTTC.

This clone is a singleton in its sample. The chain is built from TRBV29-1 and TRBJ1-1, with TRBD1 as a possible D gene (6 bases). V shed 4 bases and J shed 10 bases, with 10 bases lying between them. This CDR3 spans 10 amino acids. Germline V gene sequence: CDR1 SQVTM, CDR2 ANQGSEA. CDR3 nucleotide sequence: TGCAGCGTTGGAGCAGGGGTAGCTTTCTTT. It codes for CSVGAGVAFF.

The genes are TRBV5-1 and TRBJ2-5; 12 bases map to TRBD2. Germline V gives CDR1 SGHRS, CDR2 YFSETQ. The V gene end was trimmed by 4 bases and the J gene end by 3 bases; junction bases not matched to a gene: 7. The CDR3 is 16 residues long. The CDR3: CASSPNPSGGEETQYF. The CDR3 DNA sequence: TGCGCCAGCAGCCCAAACCCTAGCGGGGGGGAAGAGACCCAGTACTTC.

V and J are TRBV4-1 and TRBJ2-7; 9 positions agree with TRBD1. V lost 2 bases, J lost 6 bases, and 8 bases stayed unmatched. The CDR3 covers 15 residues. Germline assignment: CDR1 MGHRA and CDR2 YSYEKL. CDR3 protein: CASSQSGTGYGEQYF. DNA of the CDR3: TGCGCCAGCAGCCAATCTGGGACAGGGTATGGCGAGCAGTACTTC.

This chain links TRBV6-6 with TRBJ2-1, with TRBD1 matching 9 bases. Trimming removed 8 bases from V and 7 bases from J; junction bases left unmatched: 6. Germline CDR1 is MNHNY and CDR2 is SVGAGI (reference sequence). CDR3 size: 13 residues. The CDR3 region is CASGEQGANEQFF. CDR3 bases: TGTGCCAGCGGCGAACAGGGGGCGAATGAGCAGTTCTTC.

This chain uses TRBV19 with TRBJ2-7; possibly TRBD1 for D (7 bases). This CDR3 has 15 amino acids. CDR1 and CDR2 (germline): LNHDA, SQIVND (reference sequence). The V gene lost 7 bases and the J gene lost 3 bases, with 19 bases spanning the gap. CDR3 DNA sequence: TGTGCCAGTAAGCCCCAGGGGGGATCTTTCTACGAGCAGTACTTC. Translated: CASKPQGGSFYEQYF. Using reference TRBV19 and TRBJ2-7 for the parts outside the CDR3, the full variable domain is DGGITQSPKYLFRKEGQNVTLSCEQNLNHDAMYWYRQDPGQGLRLIYYSQIVNDFQKGDIAEGYSVSREKKESFPLTVTSAQKNPTAFYLCASKPQGGSFYEQYFGPGTRLTVT.

The CDR3 loop is CASSPRQTNSPLHF. The CDR3 DNA reads as TGTGCCAGCAGTCCCCGACAGACTAATTCACCCCTCCACTTT. The rearrangement uses TRBV27 and TRBJ1-6; the D gene is possibly TRBD1 (5 bases). Looked up from germline, CDR1 is MNHEY and CDR2 is SMNVEV (reference sequence). This CDR3 has 14 residues. The V gene lost 5 bases and the J gene lost 6 bases, with 11 bases spanning the gap.

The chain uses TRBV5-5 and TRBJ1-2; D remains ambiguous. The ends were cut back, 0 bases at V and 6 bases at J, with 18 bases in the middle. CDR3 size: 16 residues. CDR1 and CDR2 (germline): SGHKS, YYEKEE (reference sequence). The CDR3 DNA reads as TGTGCCAGCAGCTTGGCCGATCGGGTAGGGAGGAATGGCTACACCTTC. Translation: CASSLADRVGRNGYTF.

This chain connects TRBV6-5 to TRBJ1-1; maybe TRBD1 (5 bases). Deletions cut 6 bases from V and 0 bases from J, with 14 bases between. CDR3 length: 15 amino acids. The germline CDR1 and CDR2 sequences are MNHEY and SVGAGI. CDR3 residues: CASSTGQGVNTEAFF. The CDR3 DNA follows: TGTGCCAGCAGCACCGGGCAAGGGGTGAACACTGAAGCTTTCTTT.

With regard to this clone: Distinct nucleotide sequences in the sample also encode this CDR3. DNA of the CDR3: TGCAGTGCTCAGGGGAACACTGAAGCTTTCTTT. It specifies CSAQGNTEAFF. The chain employs TRBV20-1 and TRBJ1-1; TRBD1 is a possible D gene (5 bases). This CDR3 spans 11 amino acids. Germline lookup yields CDR1 DFQATT and CDR2 SNEGSKA (reference sequence). Trimming removed 5 bases from V and 1 base from J, with 5 bases in between.

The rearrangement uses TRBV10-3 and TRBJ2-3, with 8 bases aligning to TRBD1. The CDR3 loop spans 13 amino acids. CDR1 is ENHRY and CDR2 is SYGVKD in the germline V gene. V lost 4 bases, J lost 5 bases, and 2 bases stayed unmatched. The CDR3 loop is CAISVTGEDTQYF. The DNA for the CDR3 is TGTGCCATCAGTGTGACAGGGGAAGATACGCAGTATTTT.

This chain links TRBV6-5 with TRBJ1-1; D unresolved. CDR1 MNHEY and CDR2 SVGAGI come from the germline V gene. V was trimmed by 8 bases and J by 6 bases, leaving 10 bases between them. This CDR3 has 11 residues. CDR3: CASGSFAEAFF. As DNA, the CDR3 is TGTGCCAGCGGCTCTTTCGCTGAAGCTTTCTTT.